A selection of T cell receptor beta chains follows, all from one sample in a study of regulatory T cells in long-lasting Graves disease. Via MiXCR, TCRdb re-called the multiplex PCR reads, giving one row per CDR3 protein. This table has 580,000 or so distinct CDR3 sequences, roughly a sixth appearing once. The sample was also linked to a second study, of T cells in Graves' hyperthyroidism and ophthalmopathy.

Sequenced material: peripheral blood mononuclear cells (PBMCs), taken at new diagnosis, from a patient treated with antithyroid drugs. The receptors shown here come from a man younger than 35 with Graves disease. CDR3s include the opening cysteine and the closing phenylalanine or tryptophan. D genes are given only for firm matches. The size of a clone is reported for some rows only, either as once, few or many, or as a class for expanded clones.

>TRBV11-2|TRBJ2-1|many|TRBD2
CASSPYGSSGLYNEQFF
TGTGCCAGCAGCCCATATGGGTCTAGCGGACTCTACAATGAGCAGTTCTTC
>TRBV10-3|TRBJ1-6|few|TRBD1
CAISEGQGGPPLHF
TGTGCCATCAGTGAAGGGCAGGGGGGACCACCCCTCCACTTT
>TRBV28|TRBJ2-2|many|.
CASSFGAGPNTGELFF
TGTGCCAGCAGTTTCGGGGCAGGACCGAACACCGGGGAGCTGTTTTTT
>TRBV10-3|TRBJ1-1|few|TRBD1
CAIRGTGTGGTNEAFF
TGTGCCATCAGAGGAACTGGGACAGGGGGAACCAATGAAGCTTTCTTT
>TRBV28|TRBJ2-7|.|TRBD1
CASSIGQGASYEQYF
TGTGCCAGCAGTATTGGACAGGGGGCCTCCTACGAGCAGTACTTC
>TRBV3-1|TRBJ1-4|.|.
CASSASGGTPNEKLFF
TGTGCCAGCAGCGCCTCGGGTGGGACACCTAATGAAAAACTGTTTTTT
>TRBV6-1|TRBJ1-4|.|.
CASSELQRNEKLFF
TGTGCCAGCAGTGAACTACAGAGGAATGAAAAACTGTTTTTT
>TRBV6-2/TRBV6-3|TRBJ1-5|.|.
CASTENEGVGQPQHF
TGTGCCAGCACCGAGAACGAGGGGGTAGGTCAGCCCCAGCATTTT
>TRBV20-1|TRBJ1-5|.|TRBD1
CSARRGTGSLRGQPQHF
TGCAGTGCTAGAAGGGGGACAGGCTCACTTAGGGGTCAGCCCCAGCATTTT
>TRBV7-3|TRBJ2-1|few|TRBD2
CASSLWGAGEGDEQFF
TGTGCCAGCAGCCTATGGGGAGCGGGAGAAGGGGATGAGCAGTTCTTC
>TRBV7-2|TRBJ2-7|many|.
CASSLDTYYEQYF
TGTGCCAGCAGCTTAGACACCTACTACGAGCAGTACTTC
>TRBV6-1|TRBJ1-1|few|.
CASSEGNLNTEAFF
TGTGCCAGCAGTGAAGGGAACCTGAACACTGAAGCTTTCTTT
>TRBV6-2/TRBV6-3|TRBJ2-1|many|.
CASSTDRRNEQFF
TGTGCCAGCTCTACAGACAGGCGGAATGAGCAGTTCTTC
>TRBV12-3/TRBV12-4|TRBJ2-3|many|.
CASSLVVGSTDTQYF
TGTGCCAGCAGTTTAGTAGTCGGGAGCACAGATACGCAGTATTTT
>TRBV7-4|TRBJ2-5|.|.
CASSVRHGAETQYF
TGTGCCAGCAGCGTGCGACACGGGGCGGAGACCCAGTACTTC
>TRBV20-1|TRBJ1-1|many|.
CSATPGGGGTMSTEAFF
TGCAGTGCTACCCCCGGGGGGGGTGGGACGATGAGCACTGAAGCTTTCTTT
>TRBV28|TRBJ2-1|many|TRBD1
CASSRQGVNEQFF
TGTGCCAGCAGTCGACAGGGGGTCAATGAGCAGTTCTTC
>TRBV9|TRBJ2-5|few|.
CASSAPGQETQYF
TGTGCCAGCAGCGCCCCAGGACAAGAGACCCAGTACTTC
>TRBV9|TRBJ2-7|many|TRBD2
CASSVSSGPSYEQYF
TGTGCCAGCAGCGTTTCTAGCGGACCCTCCTACGAGCAGTACTTC
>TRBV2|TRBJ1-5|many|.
CASTLWASGNQPQHF
TGTGCCAGCACCCTATGGGCCTCCGGCAATCAGCCCCAGCATTTT
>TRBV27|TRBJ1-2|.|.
CASSLSPRDHYGYTF
TGTGCCAGCAGTTTATCGCCCAGGGACCACTATGGCTACACCTTC
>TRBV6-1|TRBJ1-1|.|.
CASRTPSAEAFF
TGTGCCAGCAGGACCCCCTCGGCTGAAGCTTTCTTT
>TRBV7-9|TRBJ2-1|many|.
CASSLPILGEAGNEQFF
TGTGCCAGCAGCTTACCTATACTAGGGGAAGCCGGGAATGAGCAGTTCTTC
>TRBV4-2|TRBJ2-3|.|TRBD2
CASRRVSGTLTDTQYF
TGTGCCAGCAGACGAGTAAGCGGGACCCTGACAGATACGCAGTATTTT
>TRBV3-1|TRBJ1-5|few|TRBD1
CASSTGQGREPQHF
TGTGCCAGCAGCACCGGACAGGGGCGGGAGCCCCAGCATTTT
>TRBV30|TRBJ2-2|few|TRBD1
CAWKVDREAGELFF
TGTGCCTGGAAGGTCGACAGGGAAGCCGGGGAGCTGTTTTTT
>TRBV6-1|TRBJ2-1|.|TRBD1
CASSGSGTGVYNEQFF
TGTGCCAGCAGTGGGAGCGGGACAGGGGTATACAATGAGCAGTTCTTC
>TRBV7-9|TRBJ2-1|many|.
CASSFPQDSLSYNEQFF
TGTGCCAGCAGCTTCCCCCAGGACAGCCTATCCTACAATGAGCAGTTCTTC
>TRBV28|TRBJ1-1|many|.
CASSSPRGGDMNTEAFF
TGTGCCAGCAGCTCGCCCCGGGGGGGGGACATGAACACTGAAGCTTTCTTT
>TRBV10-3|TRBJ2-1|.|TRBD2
CAISAGRATYNEQFF
TGTGCCATCAGCGCCGGGAGGGCGACCTACAATGAGCAGTTCTTC
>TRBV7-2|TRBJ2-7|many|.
CASSSTGSYEQYF
TGTGCCAGCAGCTCCACAGGATCCTACGAGCAGTACTTC
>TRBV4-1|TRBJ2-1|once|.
CASSLRWSSYNEQFF
TGCGCCAGCAGCCTACGATGGAGCTCCTACAATGAGCAGTTCTTC
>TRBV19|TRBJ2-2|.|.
CASRLRTDMNTGELFF
TGTGCCAGTAGACTCCGGACAGACATGAACACCGGGGAGCTGTTTTTT
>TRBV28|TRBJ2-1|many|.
CASSPSLSPSHNEQFF
TGTGCCAGCAGTCCGTCTTTGAGTCCTAGCCACAATGAGCAGTTCTTC
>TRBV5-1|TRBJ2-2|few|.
CASSLIVPDTGELFF
TGTGCCAGCAGCTTAATAGTCCCTGACACCGGGGAGCTGTTTTTT
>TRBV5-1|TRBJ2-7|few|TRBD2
CASSLAGTSGSRWYEQYF
TGCGCCAGCAGCTTGGCCGGGACTAGCGGGAGCAGGTGGTACGAGCAGTACTTC